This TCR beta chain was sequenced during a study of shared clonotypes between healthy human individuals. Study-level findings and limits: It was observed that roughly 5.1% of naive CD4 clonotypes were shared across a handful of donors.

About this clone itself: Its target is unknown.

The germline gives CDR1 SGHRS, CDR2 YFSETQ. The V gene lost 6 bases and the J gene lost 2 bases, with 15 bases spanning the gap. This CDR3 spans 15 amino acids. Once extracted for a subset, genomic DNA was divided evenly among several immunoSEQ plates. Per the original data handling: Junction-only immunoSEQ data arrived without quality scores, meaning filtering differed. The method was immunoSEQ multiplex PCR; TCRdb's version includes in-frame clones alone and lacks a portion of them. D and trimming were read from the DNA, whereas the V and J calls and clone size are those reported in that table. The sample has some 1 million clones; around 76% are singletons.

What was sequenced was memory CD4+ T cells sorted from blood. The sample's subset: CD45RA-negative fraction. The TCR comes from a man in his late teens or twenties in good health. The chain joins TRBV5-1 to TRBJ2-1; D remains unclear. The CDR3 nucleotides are TGCGCCAGCACCCCCCAAGGCGGACCCTACAATGAGCAGTTCTTC. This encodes CASTPQGGPYNEQFF.